The sequence of this T cell receptor beta chain was determined in a study of T cell changes during pregnancy in multiple sclerosis. The length of the CDR3 is 19 residues. V dropped 1 base and J dropped 3; count of bases not matched to a gene: 17. CDR1 MNHNS and CDR2 SASEGT come from the germline V gene. Measured with immunoSEQ multiplex PCR; TCRdb has only the in-frame clones, and not every one. The repertoire holds more than 9,500 clones, approximately 80% seen once, with approximately 10% in the top ten. This clone showed up just a few times. This sequence was found in a female donor in good health, enrolled as a control in a pregnancy study. Sequenced material: CD8+ T cells from peripheral blood mononuclear cells, taken after pregnancy. The chain links TRBV6-1 to TRBJ1-2; TRBD1 matches at 7 bases. The CDR3 region has the DNA TGTGCCAGCAGTGAAGTGAGCGGAGGGGGCCCCGCGCAGGACTATGGCTACACCTTC. Its translation is CASSEVSGGGPAQDYGYTF.